These 30 T cell receptor beta chains were all obtained from the same sample, sequenced in a study of blood T cell repertoires in COVID-19. TCRdb keeps only in-frame clones here, not all; method: immunoSEQ multiplex PCR. The data hold about 150,000 clones, with 75% to 90% observed a single time. Sequenced sample: peripheral blood. Every receptor here comes from a woman aged 40 to 50 with acute or convalescent COVID-19.

The chain has TRBV9 and TRBJ1-3, with D maybe TRBD1 (6 bases). Germline assignment: CDR1 SGDLS and CDR2 YYNGEE. The CDR3 totals 16 residues. V was trimmed by 4 bases and J by 0 bases, leaving 14 bases between them. The CDR3 DNA reads as TGTGCCAGCAGCTCCACCCAGGGGAGCTCTGGAAACACCATATATTTT. Protein product: CASSSTQGSSGNTIYF.

The rearrangement uses TRBV5-1 and TRBJ2-7; TRBD1 aligns across 7 bases. With 1 base clipped from V and 7 bases from J, the junction kept 17 bases outside the gene matches. Germline assignment: CDR1 SGHRS and CDR2 YFSETQ. The CDR3 runs 17 residues. CDR3 bases: TGCGCCAGCAGCTTGACTGGTGACCACAGGGGTTTTGGTGAGCAGTACTTC. Translating it yields CASSLTGDHRGFGEQYF.

With respect to this clone: This specimen includes other DNA sequences encoding the same CDR3. The chain has TRBV30 and TRBJ1-6, with no clear D. V gave up 3 bases and J gave up 4 bases, with 7 bases separating them. The CDR3 has 13 amino acids. Germline V gene data show CDR1 as GTSNPN and CDR2 as SVGIG (reference sequence). CDR3 region: CAWRGSYNSPLHF. CDR3 bases: TGTGCCTGGAGGGGGAGTTATAATTCACCCCTCCACTTT. Full variable domain (remainder filled in from reference TRBV30 and TRBJ1-6): SQTIHQWPATLVQPVGSPLSLECTVEGTSNPNLYWYRQAAGRGLQLLFYSVGIGQISSEVPQNLSASRPQDRQFILSSKKLLLSDSGFYLCAWRGSYNSPLHFGNGTRLTVT.

The chain has TRBV19 and TRBJ2-2; D is perhaps TRBD2 (5 bases). V was pared by 3 bases and J by 6 bases, with 26 bases between. Germline CDR1 reads LNHDA; CDR2 reads SQIVND (reference sequence). The CDR3 is 19 residues long. As DNA, the CDR3 is TGTGCCAGTAGTATTGGTAACAAAGGAAGCGTCCGGGAATCCGGGGAGCTGTTTTTT. Encoded protein: CASSIGNKGSVRESGELFF.

The rearrangement uses TRBV27 and TRBJ1-5; 7 bases match TRBD1. This CDR3 is 17 amino acids long. The V segment lost 6 bases and the J segment 1 base; nucleotides outside the gene matches: 12. Germline V gives CDR1 MNHEY, CDR2 SMNVEV (reference sequence). The CDR3 region has the DNA TGTGCCAGCAGCAACGAAATAGGGGGCGGAAGCAATCAGCCCCAGCATTTT. This gives the protein CASSNEIGGGSNQPQHF.

In this sample, this clone turned up once. As DNA, the CDR3 is TGTGCCAGCAGCTTAGGGATGGGTACAGGCGCTGAAGCTTTCTTT. Translating it yields CASSLGMGTGAEAFF. The genes are TRBV11-2 and TRBJ1-1, with a tentative D call TRBD1 (5 bases). The CDR3 contains 15 residues. V lost 1 base and J 6 bases, leaving 15 bases between the germline ends. The germline CDR1 and CDR2 sequences are SGHAT and FQNNGV.

The chain carries TRBV5-6 and TRBJ1-2, with no clear D. The CDR3 sequence is 14 residues long. Trimming cost V 0 bases and J 0 bases, with 6 bases left between them. In germline, CDR1 is SGHDT, CDR2 YYEEEE. In nucleotides, the CDR3 is TGTGCCAGCAGCTTGGACATTTCTAACTATGGCTACACCTTC. It codes for CASSLDISNYGYTF.

The chain recombines TRBV7-2 with TRBJ1-6; D is undetermined. The CDR3 loop spans 12 amino acids. The germline V and J ends were trimmed by 5 bases and 5 bases, with 4 bases remaining between them. Per the germline V gene, CDR1 is SGHTA and CDR2 is FQGNSA. The CDR3 loop is CASSNNNSPLHF. The DNA for the CDR3 is TGTGCCAGCAGCAACAATAATTCACCCCTCCACTTT.

The CDR3 coding sequence is TGTGCCAGCACTCTTCCGGGACTAGCGGGAGGCGAGCAGTTCTTC. Translation: CASTLPGLAGGEQFF. The rearrangement joins TRBV5-8 to TRBJ2-1, with 15 bases identical to TRBD2. Germline V lookup: CDR1 SGHTS, CDR2 YDEGEE. This CDR3 is built from 15 residues. With 6 bases clipped from V and 10 bases from J, the junction kept 8 bases outside the gene matches.

The chain uses TRBV30 and TRBJ2-3; D is ambiguous. In germline, CDR1 is GTSNPN, CDR2 SVGIG (reference sequence). The CDR3 covers 16 residues. V lost 3 bases to trimming and J lost 4 bases, with 20 bases between them. The CDR3 reads CAWSDPRVTRADTQYF. As DNA, the CDR3 is TGTGCCTGGAGCGATCCACGGGTAACACGTGCAGATACGCAGTATTTT.

This clone showed up just once. The chain is built from TRBV24-1 and TRBJ2-1; TRBD1 aligns across 10 bases. V was clipped by 9 bases and J by 0 bases; unmatched bases: 13. CDR1 is KGHDR, CDR2 SFDVKD, per germline. The CDR3 is 18 amino acids. The CDR3 nucleotides read TGTGCCACCTCTAAGGACAGGGGGGTTGGTCGCTCCTACAATGAGCAGTTCTTC. This gives the protein CATSKDRGVGRSYNEQFF.

This clone has more than one count but fewer than ten. This rearrangement joins TRBV30 to TRBJ1-3; the D is unclear. The CDR3 extends over 13 amino acids. Germline V CDR1 and CDR2: GTSNPN, SVGIG (reference sequence). Trimming left V 4 bases short and J 2 bases short, with 9 bases between. Written as DNA, the CDR3 is TGTGCCTGGAATAGAGGGACTGGAAACACCATATATTTT. Protein product: CAWNRGTGNTIYF. The full variable domain, with the rest looked up from reference TRBV30 and TRBJ1-3, is SQTIHQWPATLVQPVGSPLSLECTVEGTSNPNLYWYRQAAGRGLQLLFYSVGIGQISSEVPQNLSASRPQDRQFILSSKKLLLSDSGFYLCAWNRGTGNTIYFGEGSWLTVV.

V is TRBV27 and J is TRBJ2-3; D remains unclear. V was shortened by 8 bases and J by 2 bases, with 14 bases between the two germline ends. CDR1 and CDR2 from the germline V gene are MNHEY and SMNVEV (reference sequence). CDR3 size: 14 residues. The CDR3 nucleotides are TGTGCCAGCCGTCCGGAGCACCCCACAGATACGCAGTATTTT. It encodes CASRPEHPTDTQYF.

This chain connects TRBV7-8 to TRBJ1-5; D might be TRBD1 (5 bases). This CDR3 is 15 amino acids long. The germline gives CDR1 SGHVS, CDR2 FQNEAQ. Trimming removed 2 bases from V and 6 bases from J, with 14 bases in between. CDR3 DNA sequence: TGTGCCAGCAGCTTACATGAGGGGAGGAGTCAGCCCCAGCATTTT. This translates into CASSLHEGRSQPQHF.

The V call is TRBV3-1 (or the pseudogene TRBV3-2), the J call TRBJ2-2, with a tentative D call TRBD2 (6 bases). CDR1 is LGHDT and CDR2 is YNNKEL in the germline V gene (reference sequence). This CDR3 contains 17 residues. V gave up 1 base and J gave up 2 bases, with 14 bases separating them. CDR3 residues: CASSQVVSSDNTGELFF. The CDR3 bases are TGTGCCAGCAGCCAAGTAGTTTCTAGCGACAACACCGGGGAGCTGTTTTTT.

This sequence joins TRBV3-1 (or the pseudogene TRBV3-2) and TRBJ2-1; D uncertain. CDR3 length: 16 residues. The V gene lost 0 bases and the J gene lost 0 bases, with 9 bases spanning the gap. The germline V gene has CDR1 LGHDT and CDR2 YNNKEL (reference sequence). DNA of the CDR3: TGTGCCAGCAGCCAAGAGAGGCTCAGCTCCTACAATGAGCAGTTCTTC. Translation gives CASSQERLSSYNEQFF.

This rearrangement joins TRBV12-3 or TRBV12-4 to TRBJ2-1; D possibly corresponds to TRBD2 (6 bases). The CDR3 contains 13 residues. The V end lost 4 bases, the J end lost 7 bases, and 11 bases lay between the germline ends. CDR3 DNA sequence: TGTGCCAGCAGTTCCCTAGCGAGGAATGAGCAGTTCTTC. Its translation: CASSSLARNEQFF.

The V call is TRBV18, the J call TRBJ1-2, with a tentative D call TRBD1 (5 bases). This CDR3 spans 15 amino acids. Germline V gene sequence: CDR1 KGHSH, CDR2 LQKENI. V shed 4 bases and J shed 8 bases, with 20 bases lying between them. The CDR3 coding sequence is TGTGCCAGCTCACGACGAACGGACACGCTTGGAGGCTACACCTTC. Its translation: CASSRRTDTLGGYTF.

The V and J genes are TRBV3-1 (or the pseudogene TRBV3-2) and TRBJ2-7; TRBD2 is a possible D gene (5 bases). Germline V lookup: CDR1 LGHDT, CDR2 YNNKEL (reference sequence). V gave up 4 bases and J gave up 9 bases, with 19 bases separating them. The CDR3 totals 14 residues. CDR3 in amino acids: CASSPSGRSGVQYF. CDR3 sequence (DNA): TGTGCCAGCAGCCCCTCGGGTCGGTCCGGGGTGCAGTACTTC.

The gene calls are TRBV3-1 (or the pseudogene TRBV3-2) and TRBJ2-7, with 11 bases fitting TRBD2. The CDR3 has 17 residues. Trimming took 6 bases from V and 0 from J; bases not matched to a gene: 10. Germline CDR1 and CDR2: LGHDT and YNNKEL (reference sequence). The CDR3 nucleotides are TGTGCCAGCAGTCCCCCTCCTAGCGGGGGGTACTCCTACGAGCAGTACTTC. Protein sequence: CASSPPPSGGYSYEQYF.

The genes are TRBV30 and TRBJ2-2, with TRBD2 matching over 7 bases. Germline CDR1 is GTSNPN and CDR2 is SVGIG (reference sequence). The ends lost 5 bases at V and 7 bases at J; junction bases unmatched: 7. This CDR3 comprises 13 residues. The chain's CDR3 is CAWRPSGVGELFF. DNA of the CDR3: TGTGCCTGGCGGCCTAGCGGCGTCGGGGAGCTGTTTTTT.

The chain links TRBV29-1 to TRBJ1-4; a weak D match, TRBD1 (5 bases). The CDR3 covers 15 residues. The germline gives CDR1 SQVTM, CDR2 ANQGSEA. Deletions cut 5 bases from V and 3 bases from J, with 16 bases between. For the CDR3, the DNA is TGCAGCGTTCGCCTACGGGGGTTTTCTAATGAAAAACTGTTTTTT. Protein product: CSVRLRGFSNEKLFF.

V usage is TRBV7-2 and J usage is TRBJ2-2; TRBD2 agrees at 10 bases. The CDR3 extends over 17 amino acids. The trim removed 2 bases at V and 6 bases at J, leaving 9 bases unmatched. Germline loops: CDR1 SGHTA, CDR2 FQGNSA. The CDR3, as DNA: TGTGCCAGCAGCTTAACGGTTCTAGCGGGAGTTTCCGGGGAGCTGTTTTTT. It encodes CASSLTVLAGVSGELFF.

The chain uses TRBV13 and TRBJ2-5; D not resolved. The CDR3 runs 12 residues. V lost 2 bases to trimming and J lost 5 bases, with 6 bases between them. CDR1 is PRHDT, CDR2 FYEKMQ, per germline (reference sequence). The CDR3 DNA reads as TGTGCCAGCAGCTTAAACGGGGAGACCCAGTACTTC. Translating it yields CASSLNGETQYF. Filled out from reference TRBV13 and TRBJ2-5, the complete variable domain reads AAGVIQSPRHLIKEKRETATLKCYPIPRHDTVYWYQQGPGQDPQFLISFYEKMQSDKGSIPDRFSAQQFSDYHSELNMSSLELGDSALYFCASSLNGETQYFGPGTRLLVL.

The genes are TRBV28 and TRBJ2-7, with a possible D match to TRBD1 (5 bases). This CDR3 has 15 amino acids. Germline assignment: CDR1 MDHEN and CDR2 SYDVKM. The V gene lost 4 bases and the J gene lost 2 bases, with 15 bases spanning the gap. DNA of the CDR3: TGTGCCAGCAGTTCGCCCCTGAGACAGACCTACGAGCAGTACTTC. This sequence encodes CASSSPLRQTYEQYF.

The V call is TRBV10-2, the J call TRBJ1-1, with 7 bases matching TRBD1. The germline V gene encodes CDR1 WSHSY and CDR2 SAAADI. Losses at the gene ends were 2 bases for V and 4 bases for J; bases not matched to a gene: 13. The CDR3 contains 17 residues. The CDR3 spells CASSELDRAISGTEAFF. In nucleotides, the CDR3 is TGCGCCAGCAGTGAGCTAGACAGGGCAATTTCGGGCACTGAAGCTTTCTTT.

The chain uses TRBV19 and TRBJ2-5; TRBD1 agrees at 8 bases. The germline gives CDR1 LNHDA, CDR2 SQIVND (reference sequence). The junction had 21 bases not matched to a gene; V was cut back by 2 bases and J by 7 bases. The CDR3 has 19 residues. CDR3 coding DNA: TGTGCCAGTAGTATAAGAGACAGGGGTACTTCTGGATCAACCGGGACCCAGTACTTC. Encoded protein: CASSIRDRGTSGSTGTQYF. Together with reference TRBV19 and TRBJ2-5, the CDR3 gives the full variable domain: DGGITQSPKYLFRKEGQNVTLSCEQNLNHDAMYWYRQDPGQGLRLIYYSQIVNDFQKGDIAEGYSVSREKKESFPLTVTSAQKNPTAFYLCASSIRDRGTSGSTGTQYFGPGTRLLVL.

As to this clone: The limits of the CDR3 on the DNA are not certain, so only TCRdb's listed CDR3 is given. V gene TRBV24-1 combines with J gene TRBJ2-1; the table gives TRBD2 as D, unverified against the DNA. The V gene's germline CDR1 is KGHDR and CDR2 SFDVKD. Both ends counted, the CDR3 spans 13 residues. The chain's CDR3 is CATSDVAGGAKFF.

This chain connects TRBV10-3 to TRBJ1-6, with D uncertain. Germline CDR1 reads ENHRY; CDR2 reads SYGVKD. V dropped 7 bases and J dropped 5 bases, with 15 bases sitting between them. This CDR3 contains 15 residues. CDR3 sequence reads: CAIKGIRENNSPLHF. The CDR3 coding sequence is TGTGCCATCAAAGGGATCCGGGAGAATAATTCACCCCTCCACTTT.

V usage is TRBV20-1 and J usage is TRBJ2-3; 9 positions agree with TRBD1. The V segment lost 3 bases and the J segment 4 bases; nucleotides outside the gene matches: 8. The CDR3 covers 15 residues. The germline V gene encodes CDR1 DFQATT and CDR2 SNEGSKA (reference sequence). The CDR3 loop is CSASGGQGLSDTQYF. The CDR3 nucleotides read TGCAGTGCTAGTGGGGGACAGGGTTTGTCAGATACGCAGTATTTT.